This is a list of T cell receptor beta chains from one sample in a study of early T cells in non-severe SARS-CoV-2 infection. A single record per CDR3 protein comes from TCRdb applying MiXCR to the 5' RACE reads. This table holds roughly 50,000 distinct CDR3 sequences, about 7.6% found once. Sequencing was performed on whole blood, taken at baseline. These TCRs come from an adult who was a healthcare worker with PCR-confirmed SARS-CoV-2 infection or an uninfected control (not recorded which). The CDR3 runs from the conserved cysteine through the conserved F or W. D genes are given only for firm matches. Clone size is stated in some rows and not others, as once, few, many or a class when expanded.

v_call: TRBV6-1
cdr3_length: 12
j_call: TRBJ2-7
d_call: -
clone_size: few
cdr3_nt: TGTGCCAGCAGTTCGACGACGGGGGAGCAGTACTTC
cdr3_aa: CASSSTTGEQYF

v_call: TRBV27
cdr3_length: 11
j_call: TRBJ2-5
d_call: -
clone_size: -
cdr3_nt: TGTGCCAGCACCCGCGGACAGACCCAGTACTTC
cdr3_aa: CASTRGQTQYF

v_call: TRBV20-1
cdr3_length: 11
j_call: TRBJ1-1
d_call: -
clone_size: many
cdr3_nt: TGCAGTGCTAACCAACCCACTGAAGCTTTCTTT
cdr3_aa: CSANQPTEAFF

v_call: TRBV28
cdr3_length: 16
j_call: TRBJ2-5
d_call: -
clone_size: medium-sized
cdr3_nt: TGTGCCAGCAGTTCGTCAAGCGAGCTCCCACAAGAGACCCAGTACTTC
cdr3_aa: CASSSSSELPQETQYF

v_call: TRBV27
cdr3_length: 12
j_call: TRBJ2-3
d_call: -
clone_size: many
cdr3_nt: TGTGCCAGCAGTTTTCCGGCAGATACGCAGTATTTT
cdr3_aa: CASSFPADTQYF

v_call: TRBV27
cdr3_length: 13
j_call: TRBJ1-3
d_call: -
clone_size: few
cdr3_nt: TGTGCCAGCAGTTCAGAGCCTGGAAACACCATATATTTT
cdr3_aa: CASSSEPGNTIYF

v_call: TRBV5-1
cdr3_length: 15
j_call: TRBJ2-7
d_call: TRBD2
clone_size: -
cdr3_nt: TGCGCCAGCAGCTTGGAATCCAGCGGGAGGGTCGAGCAGTACTTC
cdr3_aa: CASSLESSGRVEQYF

v_call: TRBV9
cdr3_length: 17
j_call: TRBJ2-5
d_call: -
clone_size: few
cdr3_nt: TGTGCCAGCAGCGTAGCTGGGCAGAGAGGACACCAAGAGACCCAGTACTTC
cdr3_aa: CASSVAGQRGHQETQYF

v_call: TRBV6-4
cdr3_length: 8
j_call: TRBJ1-5
d_call: -
clone_size: -
cdr3_nt: TGTGCCCGGGAGCCCCAGCATTTT
cdr3_aa: CAREPQHF

v_call: TRBV20-1
cdr3_length: 14
j_call: TRBJ2-7
d_call: TRBD2
clone_size: few
cdr3_nt: TGCAGTGCTCAAGCCGGGACTAGCGAGATCGAGCAGTACTTC
cdr3_aa: CSAQAGTSEIEQYF

v_call: TRBV5-6
cdr3_length: 18
j_call: TRBJ2-1
d_call: -
clone_size: -
cdr3_nt: TGTGCCAGCAGCTTGGCGCGGAGTCCGGATAGCTCCTACAATGAGCAGTTCTTC
cdr3_aa: CASSLARSPDSSYNEQFF

v_call: TRBV7-9
cdr3_length: 15
j_call: TRBJ2-3
d_call: TRBD2
clone_size: many
cdr3_nt: TGTGCCTCCTGTCCGGGACTAGCGTTGGCAGATACGCAGTATTTT
cdr3_aa: CASCPGLALADTQYF

v_call: TRBV5-5
cdr3_length: 16
j_call: TRBJ2-1
d_call: TRBD1
clone_size: many
cdr3_nt: TGTGCCAGCAGCCCGGGGACAGGGAGCTCCTACAATGAGCAGTTCTTC
cdr3_aa: CASSPGTGSSYNEQFF

v_call: TRBV28
cdr3_length: 13
j_call: TRBJ2-7
d_call: -
clone_size: -
cdr3_nt: TGTGCCATCAGCGGGTACGGCTCCTACGAGCAGTACTTC
cdr3_aa: CAISGYGSYEQYF

v_call: TRBV7-8
cdr3_length: 16
j_call: TRBJ1-6
d_call: TRBD1
clone_size: few
cdr3_nt: TGTGCCAGCAGCTCGTCCCGGGACAGGGGGCCCTCACCCCTCCACTTT
cdr3_aa: CASSSSRDRGPSPLHF

v_call: TRBV28
cdr3_length: 13
j_call: TRBJ2-7
d_call: TRBD1
clone_size: medium-sized
cdr3_nt: TGTGCCAGCAGTCGGGACAGCCCCTACGAGCAGTACTTC
cdr3_aa: CASSRDSPYEQYF

v_call: TRBV12-3/TRBV12-4
cdr3_length: 16
j_call: TRBJ2-5
d_call: -
clone_size: few
cdr3_nt: TGTGCCAGCAGTGCCAATGCGGGCTATGGTGAAGAGACCCAGTACTTC
cdr3_aa: CASSANAGYGEETQYF

v_call: TRBV7-8
cdr3_length: 14
j_call: TRBJ2-7
d_call: -
clone_size: few
cdr3_nt: TGTGCCAGCAGCCCGCTTCGGGTCGCTCGGGAGCAGTACTTC
cdr3_aa: CASSPLRVAREQYF

v_call: TRBV14
cdr3_length: 15
j_call: TRBJ2-7
d_call: -
clone_size: -
cdr3_nt: TGTGCCAGCAGCCAAGTGACCGGTAGGGAAGCCGAGCAGTACTTC
cdr3_aa: CASSQVTGREAEQYF

v_call: TRBV7-9
cdr3_length: 13
j_call: TRBJ2-1
d_call: -
clone_size: -
cdr3_nt: TGTGCCAGCGGGGAGTTTGCCTACAATGAGCAGTTCTTC
cdr3_aa: CASGEFAYNEQFF

v_call: TRBV18
cdr3_length: 14
j_call: TRBJ2-7
d_call: TRBD1
clone_size: few
cdr3_nt: TGTGCCAGCTCACCAGGGACAGTCTCCTACGAGCAGTACTTC
cdr3_aa: CASSPGTVSYEQYF

v_call: TRBV19
cdr3_length: 14
j_call: TRBJ2-7
d_call: -
clone_size: -
cdr3_nt: TGTGCCAGTAATGTTGGGGGTAGAACCTACGAGCAGTACTTC
cdr3_aa: CASNVGGRTYEQYF

v_call: TRBV7-9
cdr3_length: 15
j_call: TRBJ2-3
d_call: -
clone_size: -
cdr3_nt: TGTGCCAGCAGCTTTTCAGGGATGGACACAGATACGCAGTATTTT
cdr3_aa: CASSFSGMDTDTQYF

v_call: TRBV20-1
cdr3_length: 14
j_call: TRBJ2-7
d_call: TRBD2
clone_size: many
cdr3_nt: TGCAGTGCCATCGGACTAGCGGGAGTCAACGAGCAGTACTTC
cdr3_aa: CSAIGLAGVNEQYF

v_call: TRBV10-3
cdr3_length: 13
j_call: TRBJ2-3
d_call: -
clone_size: many
cdr3_nt: TGTGCCATCAGGGGGGGCACCACAGATACGCAGTATTTT
cdr3_aa: CAIRGGTTDTQYF

v_call: TRBV15
cdr3_length: 14
j_call: TRBJ2-3
d_call: TRBD2
clone_size: -
cdr3_nt: TGTGCCACCAGCTCCCCACTAGCGGGAGATACGCAGTATTTT
cdr3_aa: CATSSPLAGDTQYF

v_call: TRBV7-9
cdr3_length: 15
j_call: TRBJ2-2
d_call: TRBD1
clone_size: many
cdr3_nt: TGTGCCAGCAGCTTAGGGGACAGGGACACCGGGGAGCTGTTTTTT
cdr3_aa: CASSLGDRDTGELFF

v_call: TRBV11-2
cdr3_length: 13
j_call: TRBJ2-7
d_call: -
clone_size: few
cdr3_nt: TGTGCCAGCAGCTCGGGACTGAGCTACGAGCAGTACTTC
cdr3_aa: CASSSGLSYEQYF

v_call: TRBV11-2
cdr3_length: 13
j_call: TRBJ2-7
d_call: TRBD1
clone_size: many
cdr3_nt: TGTGCCAGCAGCCCGGGACAGACCTACGAGCAGTACTTC
cdr3_aa: CASSPGQTYEQYF